This TCR beta chain came from a study of graft-versus-host responses after intestinal transplantation. Study summary: Isolated intestinal, liver-intestinal, or multivisceral transplants had been given to the recipients. Overall study findings and caveats: The recipient marrow held GvH clones, and some of them showed up first in ileum or blood.

Assay used: immunoSEQ multiplex PCR; TCRdb lists only in-frame clones, some missing. The table shows roughly 10,000 clones, with about 91% occurring only once. For this clone: Its antigen is not identified.

The CDR3 loop spans 12 amino acids. Germline CDR1 MNHEY, CDR2 SMNVEV (reference sequence). V was cut by 3 bases and J by 9 bases, with 9 bases left in between. The V and J genes are TRBV27 and TRBJ2-1; D gene ambiguous. The TCR was taken from a human patient who received an intestinal transplant, so some T cells may come from the graft donor. Sequenced material: PBMCs, taken around nine weeks after transplant. The CDR3 nucleotides are TGTGCCAGCAGTTTGAAGCTTAGTGAGCAGTTCTTC. It translates to CASSLKLSEQFF.